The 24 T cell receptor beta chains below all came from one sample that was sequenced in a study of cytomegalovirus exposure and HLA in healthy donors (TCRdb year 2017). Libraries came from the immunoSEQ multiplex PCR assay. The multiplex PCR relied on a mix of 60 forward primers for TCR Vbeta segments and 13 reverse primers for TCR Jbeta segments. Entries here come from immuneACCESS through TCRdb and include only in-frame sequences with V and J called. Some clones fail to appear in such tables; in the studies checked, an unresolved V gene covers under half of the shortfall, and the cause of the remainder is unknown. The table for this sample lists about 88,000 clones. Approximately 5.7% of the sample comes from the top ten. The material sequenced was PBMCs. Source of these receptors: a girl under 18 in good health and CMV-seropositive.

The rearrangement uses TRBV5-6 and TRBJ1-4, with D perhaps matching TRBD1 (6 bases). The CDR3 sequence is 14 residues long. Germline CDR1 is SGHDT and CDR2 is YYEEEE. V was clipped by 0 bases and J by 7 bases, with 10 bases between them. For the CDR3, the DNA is TGTGCCAGCAGCTTGGGCAGGGGTGGTGAAAAACTGTTTTTT. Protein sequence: CASSLGRGGEKLFF.

CDR3 sequence reads: CASSPLGQVYYGYTF. The CDR3 bases are TGTGCCAGCAGTCCATTGGGGCAGGTGTACTATGGCTACACCTTC. The V call is TRBV14, the J call TRBJ1-2, with a possible D match to TRBD1 (5 bases). The ends were cut back, 6 bases at V and 3 bases at J, with 17 bases in the middle. The CDR3 covers 15 residues. CDR1 and CDR2 (germline): SGHDN, FVKESK.

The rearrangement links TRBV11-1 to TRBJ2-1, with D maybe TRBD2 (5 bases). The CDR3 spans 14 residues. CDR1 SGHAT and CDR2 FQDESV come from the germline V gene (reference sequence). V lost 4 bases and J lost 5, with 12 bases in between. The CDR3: CASSSSRGHNEQFF. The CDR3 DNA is TGTGCCAGCAGCTCCTCTCGAGGGCACAATGAGCAGTTCTTC.

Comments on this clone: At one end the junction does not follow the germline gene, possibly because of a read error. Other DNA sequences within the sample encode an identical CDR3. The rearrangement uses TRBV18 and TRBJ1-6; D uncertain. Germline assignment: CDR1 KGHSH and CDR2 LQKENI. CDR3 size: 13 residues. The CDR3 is CASSRSRNSPLHF. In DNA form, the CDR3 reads TGTGCCAGCTCCCGATCGAGAAATTCACCCCTACACTTT.

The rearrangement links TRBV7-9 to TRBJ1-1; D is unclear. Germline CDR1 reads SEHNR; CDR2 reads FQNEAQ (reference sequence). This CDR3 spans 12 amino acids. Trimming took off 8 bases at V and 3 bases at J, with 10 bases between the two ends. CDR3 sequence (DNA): TGTGCCAGCCAAGCTCGGGACACTGAAGCTTTCTTT. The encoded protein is CASQARDTEAFF.

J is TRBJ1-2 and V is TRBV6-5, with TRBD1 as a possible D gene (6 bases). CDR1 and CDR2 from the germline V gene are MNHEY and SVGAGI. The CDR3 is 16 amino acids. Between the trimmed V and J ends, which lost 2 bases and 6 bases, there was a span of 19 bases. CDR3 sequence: CASSYRLPGQPDGYTF. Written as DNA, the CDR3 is TGTGCCAGCAGTTACCGATTACCTGGACAGCCGGATGGCTACACCTTC.

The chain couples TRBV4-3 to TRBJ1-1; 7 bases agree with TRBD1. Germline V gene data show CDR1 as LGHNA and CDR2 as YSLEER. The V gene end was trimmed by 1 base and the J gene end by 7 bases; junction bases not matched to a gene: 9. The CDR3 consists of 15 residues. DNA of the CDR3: TGCGCCAGCAGCCAAGTAGAGGGGGCTTTGGGTGAAGCTTTCTTT. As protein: CASSQVEGALGEAFF.

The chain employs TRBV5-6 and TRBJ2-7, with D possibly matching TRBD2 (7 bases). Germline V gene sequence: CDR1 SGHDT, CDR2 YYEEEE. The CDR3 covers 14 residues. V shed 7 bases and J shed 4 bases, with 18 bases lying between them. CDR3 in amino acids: CASGPGGGFYEQYF. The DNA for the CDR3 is TGTGCCAGCGGTCCTGGCGGGGGCTTTTACGAGCAGTACTTC.

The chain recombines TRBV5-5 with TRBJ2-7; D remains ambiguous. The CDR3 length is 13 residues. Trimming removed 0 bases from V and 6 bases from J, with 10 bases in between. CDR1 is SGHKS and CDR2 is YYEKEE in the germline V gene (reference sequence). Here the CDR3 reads CASSLGALTEQYF. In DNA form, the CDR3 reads TGTGCCAGCAGCTTGGGCGCTTTAACCGAGCAGTACTTC. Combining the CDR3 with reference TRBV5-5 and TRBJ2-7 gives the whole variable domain DAGVTQSPTHLIKTRGQQVTLRCSPISGHKSVSWYQQVLGQGPQFIFQYYEKEERGRGNFPDRFSARQFPNYSSELNVNALLLGDSALYLCASSLGALTEQYFGPGTRLTVT.

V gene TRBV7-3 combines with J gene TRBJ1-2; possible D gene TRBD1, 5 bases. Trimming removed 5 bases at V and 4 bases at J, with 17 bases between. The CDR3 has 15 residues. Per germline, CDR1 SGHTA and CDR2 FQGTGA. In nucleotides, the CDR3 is TGTGCCAGCAGCCCAACCTCCACAGGATTCTATGGCTACACCTTC. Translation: CASSPTSTGFYGYTF.

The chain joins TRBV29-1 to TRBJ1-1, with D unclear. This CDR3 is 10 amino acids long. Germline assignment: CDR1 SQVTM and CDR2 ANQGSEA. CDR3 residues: CRVWRTEAFF. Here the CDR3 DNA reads TGCAGAGTTTGGAGGACTGAAGCTTTCTTT.

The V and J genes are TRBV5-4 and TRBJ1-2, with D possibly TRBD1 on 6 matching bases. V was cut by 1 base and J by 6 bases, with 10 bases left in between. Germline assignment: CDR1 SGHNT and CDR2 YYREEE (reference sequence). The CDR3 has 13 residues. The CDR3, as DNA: TGTGCCAGCAGCTTGAACAGGGCAAATGGCTACACCTTC. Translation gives CASSLNRANGYTF.

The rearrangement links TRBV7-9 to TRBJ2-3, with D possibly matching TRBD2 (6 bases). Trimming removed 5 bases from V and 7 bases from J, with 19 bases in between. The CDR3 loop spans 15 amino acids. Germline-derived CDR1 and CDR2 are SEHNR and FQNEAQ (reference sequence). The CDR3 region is CASSNSGVRLNTQYF. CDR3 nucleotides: TGTGCCAGCAGCAACTCGGGGGTTCGCTTGAATACGCAGTATTTT.

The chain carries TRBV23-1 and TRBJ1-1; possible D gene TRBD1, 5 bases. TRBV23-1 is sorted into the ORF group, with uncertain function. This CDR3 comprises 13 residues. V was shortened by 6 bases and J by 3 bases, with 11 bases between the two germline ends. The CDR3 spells CASRGGRDTEAFF. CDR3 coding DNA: TGCGCCAGCAGGGGGGGTAGGGACACTGAAGCTTTCTTT.

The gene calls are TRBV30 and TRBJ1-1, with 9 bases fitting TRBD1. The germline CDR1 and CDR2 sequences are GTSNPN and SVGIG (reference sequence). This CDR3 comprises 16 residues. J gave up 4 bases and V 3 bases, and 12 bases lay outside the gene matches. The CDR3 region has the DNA TGTGCCTGGAGATATAAACCGGGACAGGGTGCCACTGAAGCTTTCTTT. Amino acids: CAWRYKPGQGATEAFF.

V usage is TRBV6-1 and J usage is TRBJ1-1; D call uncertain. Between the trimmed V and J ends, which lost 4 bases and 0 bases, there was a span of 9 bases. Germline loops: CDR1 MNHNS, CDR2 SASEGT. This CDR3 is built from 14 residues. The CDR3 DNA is TGTGCCAGCAGTGTTTTACAGTTGAACACTGAAGCTTTCTTT. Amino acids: CASSVLQLNTEAFF.

The CDR3 loop reads CASSFSTSYNSPLHF. The CDR3 nucleotides read TGTGCCAGCAGCTTTAGTACCTCCTATAATTCACCCCTCCACTTT. V and J are TRBV5-4 and TRBJ1-6, with no clear D. Trimming left V 2 bases short and J 0 bases short, with 6 bases between. This CDR3 comprises 15 residues. Germline CDR1 and CDR2: SGHNT and YYREEE (reference sequence).

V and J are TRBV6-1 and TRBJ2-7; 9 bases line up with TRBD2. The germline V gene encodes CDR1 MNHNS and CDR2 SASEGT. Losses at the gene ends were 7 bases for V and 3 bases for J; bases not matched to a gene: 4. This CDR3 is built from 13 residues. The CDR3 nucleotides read TGTGCCAGCATAGCGGGGGATAACTACGAGCAGTACTTC. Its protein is CASIAGDNYEQYF.

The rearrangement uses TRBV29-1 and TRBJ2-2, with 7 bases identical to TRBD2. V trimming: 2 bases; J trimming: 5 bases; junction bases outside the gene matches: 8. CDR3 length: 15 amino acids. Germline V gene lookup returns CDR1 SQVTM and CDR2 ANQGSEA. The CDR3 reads CSVESRAGSTGELFF. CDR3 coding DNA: TGCAGCGTTGAAAGCCGAGCGGGGTCAACCGGGGAGCTGTTTTTT.

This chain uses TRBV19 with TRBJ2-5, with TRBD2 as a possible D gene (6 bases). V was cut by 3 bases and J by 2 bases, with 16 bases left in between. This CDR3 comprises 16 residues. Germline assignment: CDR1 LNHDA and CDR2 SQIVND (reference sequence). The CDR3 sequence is CASSIEVLGGQETQYF. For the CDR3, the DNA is TGTGCCAGTAGTATCGAGGTGTTGGGGGGACAAGAGACCCAGTACTTC.

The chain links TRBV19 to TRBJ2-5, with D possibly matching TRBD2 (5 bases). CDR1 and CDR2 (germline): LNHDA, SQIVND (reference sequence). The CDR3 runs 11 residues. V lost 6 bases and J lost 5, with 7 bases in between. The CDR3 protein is CASSPGETQYF. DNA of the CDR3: TGTGCCAGTAGCCCGGGGGAGACCCAGTACTTC.

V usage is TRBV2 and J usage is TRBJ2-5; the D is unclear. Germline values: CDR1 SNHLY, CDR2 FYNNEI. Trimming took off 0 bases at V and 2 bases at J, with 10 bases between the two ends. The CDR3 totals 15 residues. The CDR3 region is CASSEAWSGQETQYF. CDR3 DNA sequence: TGTGCCAGCAGTGAAGCGTGGTCAGGACAAGAGACCCAGTACTTC.

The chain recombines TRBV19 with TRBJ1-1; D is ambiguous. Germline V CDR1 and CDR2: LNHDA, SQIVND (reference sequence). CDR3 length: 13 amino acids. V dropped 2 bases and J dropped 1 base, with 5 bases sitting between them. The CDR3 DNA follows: TGTGCCAGTAGTATAAACTGGAACACTGAAGCTTTCTTT. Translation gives CASSINWNTEAFF.

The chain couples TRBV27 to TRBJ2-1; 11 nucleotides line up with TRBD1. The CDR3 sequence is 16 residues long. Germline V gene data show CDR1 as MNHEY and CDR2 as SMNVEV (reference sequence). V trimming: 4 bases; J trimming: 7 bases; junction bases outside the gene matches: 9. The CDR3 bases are TGTGCCAGCAGTTCGCCGGGACAGGGGGTTAGGAATGAGCAGTTCTTC. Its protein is CASSSPGQGVRNEQFF.